This is a list of T cell receptor beta chains from one sample in a study of post-analysis software for immune sequencing data. TCRdb reprocessed the PCR reads with MiXCR, giving one entry per CDR3 protein. The repertoire has a few hundred thousand distinct CDR3 sequences, 35% to 45% of them found once; the top ten carry around 8%. Material: blood. Every receptor here comes from a girl aged 2-10 years with multiple sclerosis. CDR3s include the opening cysteine and the closing phenylalanine or tryptophan. Where a row states a size, it is once, few, many or the class of an expanded clone; other rows omit it.

j_call	v_call	clone_size	cdr3_aa
TRBJ1-6	TRBV25-1	few	CASSVLGSGLHSPLHF
TRBJ2-1	TRBV28	once	CASSPGQGILYNEQFF
TRBJ2-6	TRBV28	many	CASSLWPDTVGRSGANVLTF
TRBJ1-1	TRBV6-2/TRBV6-3	.	CASGEQGEYTEAFF
TRBJ2-7	TRBV20-1	.	CSARVVPGITSYEQYF
TRBJ2-1	TRBV12-3/TRBV12-4	.	CASSLGLGGNEQFF
TRBJ2-5	TRBV11-2	.	CASRRFGADETQYF
TRBJ2-5	TRBV6-2/TRBV6-3	few	CASGWVGETQYF
TRBJ1-2	TRBV12-3/TRBV12-4	.	CASSSSANYGYTF
TRBJ2-4	TRBV7-8	few	CASSLVYRGLAKNIQYF
TRBJ2-1	TRBV7-2	.	CASSLVGTRVEQFF
TRBJ2-7	TRBV5-1	few	CASSPGRQVYEQYF
TRBJ2-5	TRBV5-1	.	CASSADRASETQYF
TRBJ2-7	TRBV6-5	.	CASSYSYRARYEQYF
TRBJ2-2	TRBV7-3	many	CASSLLPGANTGELFF
TRBJ2-3	TRBV4-1	.	CASSQDDVTDTQYF
TRBJ1-1	TRBV29-1	.	CSGAHTNTEAFF
TRBJ1-3	TRBV7-9	.	CASSLTHTPSGNTIYF
TRBJ1-4	TRBV28	.	CASLGEAGGEKLFF
TRBJ2-5	TRBV27	few	CASSTYRVGTQYF
TRBJ2-3	TRBV7-2	few	CASSLEVGTSSTDTQYF
TRBJ2-3	TRBV6-5	once	CASSYQSAGPTVTDTQYF
TRBJ1-2	TRBV20-1	once	CSASGRGHGYTF
TRBJ2-7	TRBV2	.	CASSVEQFGGQYF
TRBJ2-3	TRBV7-8	few	CASSLRLAGGIDTQYF
TRBJ1-1	TRBV7-8	few	CASSPTGGTEAFF
TRBJ1-2	TRBV5-6	once	CASSYMDREFPDYGYTF
TRBJ1-4	TRBV24-1	.	CATSEGIGTAGEKLFF
TRBJ2-7	TRBV7-9	.	CASSWGTNEQYF
.	TRBV5-1	few	CASSLDGRGLDEQYF
TRBJ2-7	TRBV7-2	.	CASSLDAGEQYF
TRBJ2-7	TRBV5-1	few	CAGSRTSGTAGEQYF
TRBJ2-7	TRBV12-3/TRBV12-4	few	CASMVRGHTYEQYF
TRBJ2-7	TRBV6-5	.	CASSPDRGSPYEQYF
TRBJ2-5	TRBV7-9	.	CASSLRGESHLEGRETQYF
TRBJ2-1	TRBV20-1	.	CSARDSRGSGPTSSYNEQFF
TRBJ1-4	TRBV7-8	.	CASSPRTGVGEKLFF
TRBJ2-7	TRBV12-3/TRBV12-4	.	CASSLRSGGSYEQYF
TRBJ2-5	TRBV5-1	.	CASSLDLAGVWEETQYF